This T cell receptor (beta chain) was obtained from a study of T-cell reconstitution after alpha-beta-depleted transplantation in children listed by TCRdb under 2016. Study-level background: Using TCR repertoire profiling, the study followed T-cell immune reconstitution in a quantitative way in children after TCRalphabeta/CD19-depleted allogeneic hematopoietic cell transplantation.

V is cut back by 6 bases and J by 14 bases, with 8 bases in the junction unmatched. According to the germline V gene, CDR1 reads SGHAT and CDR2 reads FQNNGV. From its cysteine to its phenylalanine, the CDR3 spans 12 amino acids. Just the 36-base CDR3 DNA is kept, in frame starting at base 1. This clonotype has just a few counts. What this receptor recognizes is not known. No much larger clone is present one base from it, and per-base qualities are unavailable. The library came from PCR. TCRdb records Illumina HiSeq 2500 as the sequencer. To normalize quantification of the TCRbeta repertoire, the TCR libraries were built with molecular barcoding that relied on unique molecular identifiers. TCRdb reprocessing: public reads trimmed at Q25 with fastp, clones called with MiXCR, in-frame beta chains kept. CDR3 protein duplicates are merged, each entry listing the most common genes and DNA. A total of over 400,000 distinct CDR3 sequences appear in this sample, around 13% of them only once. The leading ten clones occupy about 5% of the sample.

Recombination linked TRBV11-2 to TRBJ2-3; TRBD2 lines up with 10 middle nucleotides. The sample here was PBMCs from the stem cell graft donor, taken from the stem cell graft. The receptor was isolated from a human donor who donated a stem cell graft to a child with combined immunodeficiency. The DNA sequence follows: TGTGCCAGCAGGGGAACCGGGACTAGCGCGTATTTT. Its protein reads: CASRGTGTSAYF.